This T cell receptor beta chain was sequenced during a study of cytomegalovirus exposure and HLA in healthy donors. Donors consisted of healthy bone marrow donors. 13 Jbeta primers and 60 Vbeta primers were used for the PCR. The method was immunoSEQ multiplex PCR; TCRdb's version includes in-frame clones alone and lacks a portion of them. The sample lists roughly 190,000 clones, around 75% seen once, with approximately 2.8% in the top ten. Germline V CDR1 and CDR2: SGHNT, YENEEA. The CDR3 has 14 residues. The germline V and J ends were trimmed by 1 base and 4 bases, with 8 bases remaining between them. To note about this clone: Its antigen is still unknown.

Overall study results and limits: There were reportedly fewer N-insertions in an Asian-associated ancestry cluster than the approximately 700-donor mean, in a later analysis. The presence/absence work took it that sequencing depth was about the same across donors. The study put roughly 160 TCR beta chains on its list as cytomegalovirus-associated.

The V and J genes are TRBV11-3 and TRBJ2-1; D uncertain. Sequencing was performed on PBMCs. This TCR was recovered from a woman aged 25 to 39 in good health and CMV-seropositive. CDR3 sequence (DNA): TGTGCCAGCAGCTTAGCTTTCGGGTACAATGAGCAGTTCTTC. Translating gives CASSLAFGYNEQFF.